This T cell receptor (beta chain) was identified during a study of blood T cell repertoires in COVID-19. Study context: Material from acute and convalescent COVID-19 was sourced from the United States, Italy and Spain. Sample material is recorded as cDNA or gDNA derived from T cells, B-cell-depleted T cells, or PBMCs.

Methods used by the authors: Amplification from reference gene primers served as the basis for estimated nucleated cell counts. Generated by immunoSEQ multiplex PCR, the TCRdb table keeps only in-frame clones and is missing some. V, J and clone size are those of that table, while D and trimming were read from the DNA. The data contain approximately 72,000 clones, roughly 87% of them singletons. This CDR3 spans 15 amino acids. Germline V gene lookup returns CDR1 KGHSH and CDR2 LQKENI. V was clipped by 1 base and J by 5 bases, with 9 bases between them. This receptor was identified in a man aged 45 to 65 with acute or convalescent COVID-19. The chain has TRBV18 and TRBJ1-6; TRBD1 might be the D (5 bases). Sequencing used peripheral blood. CDR3 sequence: CASSPQQGNNSPLHF. The CDR3 nucleotides read TGTGCCAGCTCACCACAGCAGGGCAATAATTCACCCCTCCACTTT.